The 2 T cell receptor beta chains below come from one sample, sequenced in a study of T-cell reconstitution after alpha-beta-depleted transplantation in children. Using unique molecular identifiers, the investigators prepared the TCRbeta library. TCRdb recomputed calls from the PCR reads with MiXCR, one row per CDR3 protein. This table holds a few hundred thousand distinct CDR3 sequences, 9.7% found once. Specimen: PBMCs from the stem cell graft donor, collected from the stem cell graft. The receptors shown here come from a human donor who donated a stem cell graft to a child with SCID.

This clonotype was detected many times. The rearrangement links TRBV5-1 to TRBJ2-2; no clear D. CDR3 size: 14 residues. Germline V gene sequence: CDR1 SGHRS, CDR2 YFSETQ. With 6 bases removed from V and 2 bases from J, the gap between germline ends came to 11 bases. CDR3 sequence reads: CASTPLPNTGELFF. The CDR3, as DNA: TGCGCCAGCACCCCCCTCCCAAACACCGGGGAGCTGTTTTTT.

This clonotype came up many times. The gene calls are TRBV5-1 and TRBJ1-6, with D hard to call. This CDR3 is built from 13 residues. CDR1 SGHRS and CDR2 YFSETQ come from the germline V gene. V gave up 1 base and J gave up 8 bases, with 7 bases separating them. CDR3 region: CASSLSSYSPLHF. The CDR3, as DNA: TGCGCCAGCAGCTTGAGCAGCTATTCACCCCTCCACTTT. Variable domain in full (rest from reference TRBV5-1 and TRBJ1-6): KAGVTQTPRYLIKTRGQQVTLSCSPISGHRSVSWYQQTPGQGLQFLFEYFSETQRNKGNFPGRFSGRQFSNSRSEMNVSTLELGDSALYLCASSLSSYSPLHFGNGTRLTVT.